Listed below are T cell receptor beta chains from one sample, sequenced in a study of human T cells and chemical hapten exposure. TCRdb passed the RACE reads through MiXCR, listing each CDR3 protein once. The data hold about 380,000 distinct CDR3 sequences, with 5.1% observed a single time. The sequencing here drew on whole blood, taken in connection with sensitization to the hapten diphenylcyclopropenone (DPC). The receptors originated from a woman in her fifties or sixties with alopecia areata. Some clones in this sample may be carry-over from other donors' samples. Each CDR3 is given with its conserved first and last residue. D genes are given only for firm matches. Only part of the rows carry a size: once, few, many, or a class if the clone is expanded.

CDR3aa	CDR3nt	v_gene	abundance	j_gene	d_gene
CASSEVRGGTYEQYF	TGTGCCAGCAGTGAAGTTCGAGGGGGAACCTACGAGCAGTACTTC	TRBV2	many	TRBJ2-7	-
CASSRGGGGLADIQYF	TGTGCCAGCTCCCGAGGGGGCGGAGGGCTGGCGGACATTCAGTACTTC	TRBV18	many	TRBJ2-4	-
CASSSLPGPLHF	TGTGCCAGCAGCTCACTGCCTGGACCCCTCCACTTT	TRBV7-2	-	TRBJ1-6	-
CASSFPKNEQFF	TGTGCCAGCAGTTTCCCAAAGAATGAGCAGTTCTTC	TRBV6-6	many	TRBJ2-1	-
CASSQAQGIYTEAFF	TGTGCCAGCAGCCAAGCCCAGGGGATATACACTGAAGCTTTCTTT	TRBV3-1	many	TRBJ1-1	-
CSVQETSGANVLTF	TGCAGCGTTCAGGAAACCTCTGGGGCCAACGTCCTGACTTTC	TRBV29-1	many	TRBJ2-6	-
CASTLTGEETQYF	TGTGCCAGCACCCTGACAGGGGAAGAGACCCAGTACTTC	TRBV12-3/TRBV12-4	few	TRBJ2-5	TRBD1
CASSQVGADEQYF	TGCGCCAGCAGCCAAGTGGGAGCGGACGAGCAGTACTTC	TRBV4-3	-	TRBJ2-7	-
CASSVEQSSGNTIYF	TGTGCCAGCAGCGTAGAACAGAGCTCTGGAAACACCATATATTTT	TRBV9	-	TRBJ1-3	-
CASSLAHRIGELFF	TGTGCCAGCAGCTTGGCCCACAGGATCGGGGAGCTGTTTTTT	TRBV5-8	many	TRBJ2-2	-
CASSESGAAEQFF	TGCGCCAGCAGTGAGTCGGGGGCAGCTGAGCAGTTCTTC	TRBV10-1	many	TRBJ2-1	-
CSARGAGVLGNQPQHF	TGCAGTGCTAGAGGGGCAGGGGTACTTGGCAATCAGCCCCAGCATTTT	TRBV20-1	many	TRBJ1-5	-
CASSLGAGSADTQYF	TGTGCCAGCAGCTTAGGGGCGGGTTCTGCAGATACGCAGTATTTT	TRBV11-3	many	TRBJ2-3	-
CSVSPGSTGELFF	TGCAGCGTATCCCCGGGTTCCACCGGGGAGCTGTTTTTT	TRBV29-1	-	TRBJ2-2	-
CASSPGGGAGYGYTF	TGTGCCAGCAGCCCAGGAGGGGGCGCCGGCTATGGCTACACCTTC	TRBV7-2	many	TRBJ1-2	TRBD1
CASSPFLSPNTEAFF	TGCGCCAGCAGCCCTTTCTTGAGCCCGAACACTGAAGCTTTCTTT	TRBV4-3	few	TRBJ1-1	-
CASHAGQGALGYTF	TGTGCCAGCCATGCCGGGCAGGGTGCCCTAGGCTACACCTTC	TRBV6-5	-	TRBJ1-2	-
CASSHRDGNQPQHF	TGTGCCAGCAGTCACAGGGACGGCAATCAGCCCCAGCATTTT	TRBV6-2/TRBV6-3	many	TRBJ1-5	-
CAIREGLNYNEQFF	TGTGCCATCAGGGAAGGACTAAACTACAATGAGCAGTTCTTC	TRBV10-3	-	TRBJ2-1	-
CASSFGGLQFF	TGTGCCAGCAGCTTTGGGGGCCTGCAGTTCTTC	TRBV5-6	few	TRBJ2-1	-
CASGGSFQETQYF	TGTGCCAGCGGGGGGAGTTTCCAAGAGACCCAGTACTTC	TRBV11-1	-	TRBJ2-5	-
CATSAGQGASDTQYF	TGTGCCACCAGTGCCGGACAGGGGGCCTCAGATACGCAGTATTTT	TRBV24-1	many	TRBJ2-3	TRBD1
CASSQGGGAGDTQYF	TGTGCCAGCAGCCAAGGAGGGGGGGCCGGAGATACGCAGTATTTT	TRBV3-1	many	TRBJ2-3	-
CATSTRRTGDTGELFF	TGTGCCACCAGCACACGAAGGACAGGGGACACCGGGGAGCTGTTTTTT	TRBV15	many	TRBJ2-2	TRBD1
CASRARLAGRSTDTQYF	TGTGCCAGCAGAGCTCGGCTAGCGGGAAGAAGTACAGATACGCAGTATTTT	TRBV2	few	TRBJ2-3	TRBD2
CASSLGGGIGADTQYF	TGTGCCAGCAGCTTAGGGGGCGGGATAGGGGCAGATACGCAGTATTTT	TRBV7-2	-	TRBJ2-3	-
CSAKQGAEETQYF	TGCAGTGCGAAACAGGGGGCAGAGGAGACCCAGTACTTC	TRBV20-1	few	TRBJ2-5	TRBD1
CASSEVGGYEQYF	TGTGCCAGCAGTGAAGTGGGGGGCTACGAGCAGTACTTC	TRBV6-1	-	TRBJ2-7	-
CASSEVPGQSSEGLFF	TGTGCCAGCAGTGAAGTCCCTGGACAGTCCTCTGAAGGACTGTTTTTT	TRBV6-1	-	TRBJ1-4	-
CSARDVVAGVEQYF	TGCAGTGCTAGAGATGTGGTAGCGGGAGTCGAGCAGTACTTC	TRBV20-1	few	TRBJ2-7	TRBD2
CASSQEAAMGEKLFF	TGTGCCAGCAGCCAAGAGGCGGCAATGGGGGAAAAACTGTTTTTT	TRBV4-2	-	TRBJ1-4	-
CSVQRLAGGSSYEQYF	TGCAGCGTCCAAAGACTAGCGGGAGGAAGCTCCTACGAGCAGTACTTC	TRBV29-1	many	TRBJ2-7	TRBD2
CASAPSRGIYEQYF	TGTGCTAGTGCCCCATCACGGGGGATCTACGAGCAGTACTTC	TRBV12-5	many	TRBJ2-7	-
CASSKGLAGGQETQYF	TGTGCCAGCAGCAAAGGACTAGCGGGAGGGCAAGAGACCCAGTACTTC	TRBV7-2	few	TRBJ2-5	TRBD2
CSVDRQARAQYF	TGCAGCGTTGACCGACAGGCCAGGGCCCAGTACTTC	TRBV29-1	many	TRBJ2-5	-
CASSQDTYTEAFF	TGCGCCAGCAGCCAGGACACCTACACTGAAGCTTTCTTT	TRBV4-1	many	TRBJ1-1	-
CASSGGEKLFF	TGCGCCAGCAGTGGGGGTGAAAAACTGTTTTTT	TRBV5-1	many	TRBJ1-4	-
CASSRGGGYTF	TGTGCCAGCAGCCGAGGGGGTGGCTACACCTTC	TRBV11-2	few	TRBJ1-2	-
CATSGTTGELFF	TGTGCCACCAGTGGGACCACCGGGGAGCTGTTTTTT	TRBV24-1	many	TRBJ2-2	-
CASSSTSGGVTDTQYF	TGCGCCAGCAGTTCGACTAGCGGAGGGGTGACAGATACGCAGTATTTT	TRBV10-1	many	TRBJ2-3	TRBD2
CASSVDPTGGMRTEAFF	TGTGCCAGCAGCGTAGACCCCACAGGGGGCATGAGGACTGAAGCTTTCTTT	TRBV9	-	TRBJ1-1	TRBD1
CISVPEVDDRVSSYNEQFF	-	TRBV7-5	many	TRBJ2-1	-
CSARESTLAGSEQYF	TGCAGTGCTAGAGAGTCGACACTAGCGGGCTCCGAGCAGTACTTC	TRBV20-1	many	TRBJ2-7	TRBD2
CASSFGGGDYNEQFF	TGTGCCAGCAGCTTCGGCGGGGGGGACTACAATGAGCAGTTCTTC	TRBV7-2	-	TRBJ2-1	TRBD2
CASSLWGGSETQYF	TGTGCCAGCAGCTTGTGGGGGGGTTCTGAGACCCAGTACTTC	TRBV7-9	-	TRBJ2-5	TRBD2
CASSLYQGSTEAFF	TGTGCCAGCAGCTTGTACCAGGGAAGCACTGAAGCTTTCTTT	TRBV5-6	many	TRBJ1-1	-
CASSPDGRNLHF	TGTGCCAGCAGCCCGGACGGCAGGAACCTCCACTTT	TRBV7-7	-	TRBJ1-6	-
CASSLSDAAYEQYF	TGCGCCAGCAGCTTGAGTGACGCCGCCTACGAGCAGTACTTC	TRBV5-1	many	TRBJ2-7	-
CASTSYNEQFF	TGTGCCAGCACCTCGTACAATGAGCAGTTCTTC	TRBV12-3/TRBV12-4	-	TRBJ2-1	-
CASSPSSSEAFF	TGTGCCAGCAGCCCTTCTAGTTCTGAAGCTTTCTTT	TRBV7-8	few	TRBJ1-1	-
CSVESSGGGNQPQHF	TGCAGCGTTGAAAGCAGCGGGGGTGGCAATCAGCCCCAGCATTTT	TRBV29-1	many	TRBJ1-5	-
CASSFPGGSIGDTQYF	TGTGCCAGCAGCTTCCCTGGAGGGAGCATAGGAGATACGCAGTATTTT	TRBV11-2	many	TRBJ2-3	-
CASSKGQGENTEAFF	TGTGCCAGCAGCAAGGGACAGGGGGAGAACACTGAAGCTTTCTTT	TRBV21-1	-	TRBJ1-1	-
CASRPPDADTQYF	TGTGCCAGCAGGCCCCCGGACGCAGATACGCAGTATTTT	TRBV12-3/TRBV12-4	many	TRBJ2-3	-
CATEGVNSYNEQFF	TGTGCCACGGAAGGGGTGAACTCCTACAATGAGCAGTTCTTC	TRBV10-3	-	TRBJ2-1	-
CASSLARGRTEAFF	TGTGCCAGCAGCTTAGCCAGGGGTCGGACTGAAGCTTTCTTT	TRBV7-2	few	TRBJ1-1	-
CASSEVAGSVEQYF	TGTGCCAGCAGTGAAGTAGCGGGATCCGTCGAGCAGTACTTC	TRBV25-1	many	TRBJ2-7	TRBD2